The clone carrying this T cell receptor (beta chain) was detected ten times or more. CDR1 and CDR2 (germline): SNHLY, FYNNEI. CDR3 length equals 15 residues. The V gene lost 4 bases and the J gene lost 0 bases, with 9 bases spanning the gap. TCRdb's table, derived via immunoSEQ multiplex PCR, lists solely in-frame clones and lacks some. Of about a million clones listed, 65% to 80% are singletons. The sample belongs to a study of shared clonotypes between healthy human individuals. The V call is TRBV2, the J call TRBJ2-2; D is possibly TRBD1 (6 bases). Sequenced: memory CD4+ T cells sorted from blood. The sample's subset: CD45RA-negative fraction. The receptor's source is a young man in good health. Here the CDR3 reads CASSVRTANTGELFF. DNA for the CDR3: TGTGCCAGCAGTGTCCGGACAGCGAACACCGGGGAGCTGTTTTTT.